Following are 20 T cell receptor beta chains from one sample sequenced in a study of OX40 agonist ivuxolimab in advanced cancers. Data came from immunoSEQ multiplex PCR; TCRdb stores just in-frame clones and leaves some out. The table lists roughly 57,000 clones, about 85% of them singletons. The sample was CD4+ or CD8+ T cells sorted from blood, taken in a trial of the OX40 agonist ivuxolimab. The source is an adult with an advanced solid tumor such as melanoma, head and neck, liver or kidney cancer.

The chain employs TRBV19 and TRBJ1-1; TRBD1 aligns across 7 bases. Losses at the gene ends were 6 bases for V and 1 base for J; bases not matched to a gene: 8. This CDR3 is built from 15 residues. Per the germline V gene, CDR1 is LNHDA and CDR2 is SQIVND (reference sequence). CDR3 nucleotide sequence: TGTGCCAGTAGCCCCACGGGACAGAGGAACACTGAAGCTTTCTTT. Translated, it gives CASSPTGQRNTEAFF.

CDR3 amino acids: CASSVVWRGTDTQYF. CDR3 coding DNA: TGTGCCAGCAGCGTAGTATGGAGGGGAACAGATACGCAGTATTTT. This chain uses TRBV9 with TRBJ2-3; a weak D match, TRBD2 (6 bases). Germline V gene sequence: CDR1 SGDLS, CDR2 YYNGEE. The CDR3 is 15 residues long. V shed 0 bases and J shed 3 bases, with 11 bases lying between them.

The chain has TRBV18 and TRBJ1-3; D gene ambiguous. The CDR3 consists of 14 residues. Trimming removed 6 bases from V and 0 bases from J, with 9 bases in between. CDR1 is KGHSH, CDR2 LQKENI, per germline. This chain's CDR3 is CASSLESSGNTIYF. CDR3 nucleotide sequence: TGTGCCAGCTCCCTTGAATCCTCTGGAAACACCATATATTTT. The full variable domain, completed using reference TRBV18 and TRBJ1-3, is NAGVMQNPRHLVRRRGQEARLRCSPMKGHSHVYWYRQLPEEGLKFMVYLQKENIIDESGMPKERFSAEFPKEGPSILRIQQVVRGDSAAYFCASSLESSGNTIYFGEGSWLTVV.

The J gene is TRBJ2-3, the V gene TRBV28, with 10 bases identical to TRBD1. Unmatched junction bases numbered 7, after V lost 7 bases and J lost 3 bases. Per the germline V gene, CDR1 is MDHEN and CDR2 is SYDVKM. The CDR3 consists of 15 residues. The CDR3: CASTSRDRGTDTQYF. As DNA, the CDR3 is TGTGCCAGCACCTCCCGGGACAGGGGAACAGATACGCAGTATTTT.

CDR3 DNA: TGTGCCTGGAGGACTAGCGGGAGGATGACAGATACGCAGTATTTT. This gives the protein CAWRTSGRMTDTQYF. The chain is built from TRBV30 and TRBJ2-3, with 13 bases identical to TRBD2. Germline V CDR1 and CDR2: GTSNPN, SVGIG (reference sequence). Losses at the gene ends were 3 bases for V and 3 bases for J; bases not matched to a gene: 3. The CDR3 sequence is 15 residues long.

The genes are TRBV10-3 and TRBJ1-2, with TRBD1 matching over 9 bases. There are 14 residues in the CDR3. V dropped 10 bases and J dropped 4; count of bases not matched to a gene: 10. CDR1 ENHRY and CDR2 SYGVKD come from the germline V gene. The CDR3 DNA follows: TGTGCCACCCGGACAGACAGGGGGATCTATGGCTACACCTTC. This sequence encodes CATRTDRGIYGYTF.

V usage is TRBV29-1 and J usage is TRBJ2-1; no definite D call. CDR1 is SQVTM, CDR2 ANQGSEA, per germline. V dropped 4 bases and J dropped 3 bases, with 10 bases sitting between them. The CDR3 is 13 residues long. The CDR3 DNA follows: TGCAGCGTTGTCTGGCAGCTCTACAATGAGCAGTTCTTC. Translating gives CSVVWQLYNEQFF.

The rearrangement joins TRBV28 to TRBJ1-1; no firm D call. This CDR3 has 14 amino acids. Per germline, CDR1 MDHEN and CDR2 SYDVKM. Trimming took off 1 base at V and 6 bases at J, with 12 bases between the two ends. CDR3 DNA: TGTGCCAGCAGTTTATTGCTGGTTTCCTCTGAAGCTTTCTTT. It translates to CASSLLLVSSEAFF. Full variable domain (remainder filled in from reference TRBV28 and TRBJ1-1): DVKVTQSSRYLVKRTGEKVFLECVQDMDHENMFWYRQDPGLGLRLIYFSYDVKMKEKGDIPEGYSVSREKKERFSLILESASTNQTSMYLCASSLLLVSSEAFFGQGTRLTVV.

The chain employs TRBV19 and TRBJ2-7, with 8 bases that match TRBD1. Germline V lookup: CDR1 LNHDA, CDR2 SQIVND (reference sequence). The junction had 9 bases not matched to a gene; V was cut back by 6 bases and J by 5 bases. The CDR3 is made up of 14 amino acids. Here the CDR3 DNA reads TGTGCCAGTAGCGCCGGGACAGGAGTTAACGAGCAGTACTTC. Protein sequence: CASSAGTGVNEQYF.

V is TRBV18 and J is TRBJ1-1; 9 bases line up with TRBD1. This CDR3 region has 19 residues. Looked up from germline, CDR1 is KGHSH and CDR2 is LQKENI. With 0 bases clipped from V and 5 bases from J, the junction kept 16 bases outside the gene matches. The CDR3 is CASSPPTRAPGTGRTEAFF. The DNA of the CDR3 is TGTGCCAGCTCACCACCGACTCGCGCGCCAGGGACAGGGAGGACTGAAGCTTTCTTT.

The rearrangement uses TRBV6-4 and TRBJ2-1, with D possibly matching TRBD1 (6 bases). The CDR3 has 16 amino acids. Between the trimmed V and J ends, which lost 2 bases and 0 bases, there was a span of 11 bases. Germline-derived CDR1 and CDR2 are MRHNA and SNTAGT. As DNA, the CDR3 is TGTGCCAGCAGTGACAGGCTGGGGGCCTCCTACAATGAGCAGTTCTTC. As protein: CASSDRLGASYNEQFF.

J is TRBJ1-5 and V is TRBV7-9; unclear D gene. Germline CDR1 reads SEHNR; CDR2 reads FQNEAQ (reference sequence). The CDR3 runs to 13 residues. Trimming took off 6 bases at V and 4 bases at J, with 10 bases between the two ends. The CDR3 bases are TGTGCCAGCAGTCAGTGGGGAAATCAGCCCCAGCATTTT. Its protein is CASSQWGNQPQHF.

The chain is built from TRBV5-1 and TRBJ2-1; D not certain. CDR3 length equals 14 residues. Germline loops: CDR1 SGHRS, CDR2 YFSETQ. The germline V and J ends were trimmed by 1 base and 4 bases, with 9 bases remaining between them. This CDR3 is CASSLQGVYNEQFF. The CDR3 DNA reads as TGCGCCAGCAGCTTGCAAGGTGTATACAATGAGCAGTTCTTC. The whole variable domain, filled in from reference TRBV5-1 and TRBJ2-1, reads KAGVTQTPRYLIKTRGQQVTLSCSPISGHRSVSWYQQTPGQGLQFLFEYFSETQRNKGNFPGRFSGRQFSNSRSEMNVSTLELGDSALYLCASSLQGVYNEQFFGPGTRLTVL.

The chain has TRBV4-1 and TRBJ1-6; D gene ambiguous. Trimming stripped 2 bases from V and 10 bases from J, with 15 bases between. This CDR3 is built from 15 residues. Germline CDR1 is MGHRA and CDR2 is YSYEKL. The CDR3 region is CASSQLSVSVSPLHF. CDR3 in DNA: TGCGCCAGCAGCCAACTATCTGTTTCAGTCTCACCCCTCCACTTT.

This chain uses TRBV19 with TRBJ2-7; the D gene could be TRBD1 or TRBD2 (5 bases each). The germline V and J ends were trimmed by 5 bases and 0 bases, with 17 bases remaining between them. The CDR3 runs to 16 residues. Germline V gives CDR1 LNHDA, CDR2 SQIVND (reference sequence). In DNA, the CDR3 is TGTGCCAGTAGTGGGACGGGACGTTTGAGCTCCTACGAGCAGTACTTC. This gives the protein CASSGTGRLSSYEQYF.

The chain is built from TRBV7-2 and TRBJ2-7; no reliable D call. Germline V gene lookup returns CDR1 SGHTA and CDR2 FQGNSA. Trimming cost V 1 base and J 0 bases, with 10 bases left between them. The CDR3 has 15 residues. The CDR3 loop reads CASSLVWGPSYEQYF. The CDR3 DNA sequence: TGTGCCAGCAGCTTAGTCTGGGGTCCCTCCTACGAGCAGTACTTC.

Note on this clone: An end of the junction differs from the germline gene, which may be a read error. This chain uses TRBV4-1 with TRBJ2-7, with D perhaps matching TRBD1 (5 bases). Germline CDR1 reads MGHRA; CDR2 reads YSYEKL. The CDR3 is 14 amino acids. The CDR3, as DNA: TGTGCCAGCAGCCCAGGGTTAGGGTTGGGCGAGCAGTACTTC. It specifies CASSPGLGLGEQYF.

CDR3: CAWRTGREGNEQFF. The CDR3 coding sequence is TGTGCCTGGAGGACCGGGAGGGAGGGCAATGAGCAGTTCTTC. V usage is TRBV30 and J usage is TRBJ2-1, with 8 positions matching TRBD2. This CDR3 contains 14 residues. CDR1 and CDR2 from the germline V gene are GTSNPN and SVGIG (reference sequence). The V segment lost 3 bases and the J segment 6 bases; nucleotides outside the gene matches: 7.

Here the CDR3 DNA reads TGTGCCAGCAGCTTTTCGAGCGGGAACTACAATGAGCAGTTCTTC. Encoded protein: CASSFSSGNYNEQFF. The chain couples TRBV7-3 to TRBJ2-1; 7 nucleotides align to TRBD2. There are 15 residues in the CDR3. V lost 3 bases to trimming and J lost 3 bases; unmatched junction nucleotides: 5. From germline, CDR1 is SGHTA and CDR2 FQGTGA.

This chain uses TRBV7-9 with TRBJ2-2, with D perhaps being TRBD1 or TRBD2 (5 bases each). This CDR3 region has 16 residues. Germline V gene lookup returns CDR1 SEHNR and CDR2 FQNEAQ (reference sequence). Trimming left V 7 bases short and J 5 bases short, with 20 bases between. In DNA form, the CDR3 reads TGTGCCAGCATCATTCCTCAAGGGACCCCGACCGGGGAGCTGTTTTTT. This sequence encodes CASIIPQGTPTGELFF. Looking up the rest from reference TRBV7-9 and TRBJ2-2 gives the full variable domain: DTGVSQNPRHKITKRGQNVTFRCDPISEHNRLYWYRQTLGQGPEFLTYFQNEAQLEKSRLLSDRFSAERPKGSFSTLEIQRTEQGDSAMYLCASIIPQGTPTGELFFGEGSRLTVL.